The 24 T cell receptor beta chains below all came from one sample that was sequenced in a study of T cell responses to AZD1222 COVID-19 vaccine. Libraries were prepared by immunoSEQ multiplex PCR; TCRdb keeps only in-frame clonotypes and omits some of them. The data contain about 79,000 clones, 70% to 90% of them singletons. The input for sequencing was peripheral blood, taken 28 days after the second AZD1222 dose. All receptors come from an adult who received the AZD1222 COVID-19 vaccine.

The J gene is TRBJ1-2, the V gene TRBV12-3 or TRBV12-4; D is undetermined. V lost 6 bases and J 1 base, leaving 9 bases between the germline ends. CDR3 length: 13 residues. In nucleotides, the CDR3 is TGTGCCAGCAGCTCTAACATTAACTATGGCTACACCTTC. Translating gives CASSSNINYGYTF.

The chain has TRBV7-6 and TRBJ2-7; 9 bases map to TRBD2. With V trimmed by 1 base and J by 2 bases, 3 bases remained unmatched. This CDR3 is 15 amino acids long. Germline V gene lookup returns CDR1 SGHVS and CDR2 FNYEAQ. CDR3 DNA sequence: TGTGCCAGCAGCTTAGAACCTAGCGGGGCCTACGAGCAGTACTTC. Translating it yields CASSLEPSGAYEQYF. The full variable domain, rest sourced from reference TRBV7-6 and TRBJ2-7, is GAGVSQSPRYKVTKRGQDVALRCDPISGHVSLYWYRQALGQGPEFLTYFNYEAQQDKSGLPNDRFSAERPEGSISTLTIQRTEQRDSAMYRCASSLEPSGAYEQYFGPGTRLTVT.

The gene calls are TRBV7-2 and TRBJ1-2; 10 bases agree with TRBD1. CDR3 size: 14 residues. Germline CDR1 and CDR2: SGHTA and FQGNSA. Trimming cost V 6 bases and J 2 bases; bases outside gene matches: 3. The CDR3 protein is CASRRQGANYGYTF. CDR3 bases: TGTGCCAGCAGAAGACAGGGGGCGAACTATGGCTACACCTTC.

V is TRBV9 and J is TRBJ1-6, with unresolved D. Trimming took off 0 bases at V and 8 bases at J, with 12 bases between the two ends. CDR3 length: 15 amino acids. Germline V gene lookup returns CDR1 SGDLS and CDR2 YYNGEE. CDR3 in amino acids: CASSVGGLGDSPLHF. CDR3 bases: TGTGCCAGCAGCGTAGGCGGCCTTGGGGATTCACCCCTCCACTTT. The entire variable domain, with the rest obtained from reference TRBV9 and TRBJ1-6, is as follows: DSGVTQTPKHLITATGQRVTLRCSPRSGDLSVYWYQQSLDQGLQFLIQYYNGEERAKGNILERFSAQQFPDLHSELNLSSLELGDSALYFCASSVGGLGDSPLHFGNGTRLTVT.

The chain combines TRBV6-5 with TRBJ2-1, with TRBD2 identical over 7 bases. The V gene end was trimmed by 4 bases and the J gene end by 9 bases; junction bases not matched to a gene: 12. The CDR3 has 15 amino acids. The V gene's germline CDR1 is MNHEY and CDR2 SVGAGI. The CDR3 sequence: CASSSPRDYRGEQFF. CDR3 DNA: TGTGCCAGCAGTTCCCCCCGGGACTACAGAGGTGAGCAGTTCTTC.

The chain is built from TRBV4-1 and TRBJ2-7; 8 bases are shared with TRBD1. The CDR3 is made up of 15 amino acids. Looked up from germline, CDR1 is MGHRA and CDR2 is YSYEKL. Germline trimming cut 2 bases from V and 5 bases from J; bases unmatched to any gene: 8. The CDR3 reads CASSQSGQGTDEQYF. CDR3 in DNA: TGCGCCAGCAGCCAATCCGGACAGGGTACCGACGAGCAGTACTTC.

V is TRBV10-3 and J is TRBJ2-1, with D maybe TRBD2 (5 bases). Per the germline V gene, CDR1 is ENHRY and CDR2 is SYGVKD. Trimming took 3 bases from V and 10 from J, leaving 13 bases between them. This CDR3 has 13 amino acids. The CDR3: CAISEDPSLEQFF. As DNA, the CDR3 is TGTGCCATCAGTGAAGACCCTAGCCTCGAGCAGTTCTTC.

The CDR3 DNA follows: TGTGCCAGCAGAACAGGGGGCGGACTTCCCTATGGCTACACCTTC. It codes for CASRTGGGLPYGYTF. V gene TRBV6-5 combines with J gene TRBJ1-2, with TRBD1 matching 9 bases. Germline CDR1 is MNHEY and CDR2 is SVGAGI. This CDR3 comprises 15 residues. Trimming removed 6 bases from V and 4 bases from J; junction bases left unmatched: 9.

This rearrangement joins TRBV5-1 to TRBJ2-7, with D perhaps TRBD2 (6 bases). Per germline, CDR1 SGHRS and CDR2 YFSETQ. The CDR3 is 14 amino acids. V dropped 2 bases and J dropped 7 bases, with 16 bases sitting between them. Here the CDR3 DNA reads TGCGCCAGCAGCTTTAGGCTCGGGGGTAGAGAGCAGTACTTC. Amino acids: CASSFRLGGREQYF. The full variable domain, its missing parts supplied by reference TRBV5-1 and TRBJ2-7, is KAGVTQTPRYLIKTRGQQVTLSCSPISGHRSVSWYQQTPGQGLQFLFEYFSETQRNKGNFPGRFSGRQFSNSRSEMNVSTLELGDSALYLCASSFRLGGREQYFGPGTRLTVT.

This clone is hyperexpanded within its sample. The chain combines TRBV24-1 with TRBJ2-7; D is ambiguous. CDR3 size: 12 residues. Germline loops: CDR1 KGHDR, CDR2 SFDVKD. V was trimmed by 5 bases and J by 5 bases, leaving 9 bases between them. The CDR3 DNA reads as TGTGCCACCAGTGGTCACAGCAACGAGCAGTACTTC. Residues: CATSGHSNEQYF.

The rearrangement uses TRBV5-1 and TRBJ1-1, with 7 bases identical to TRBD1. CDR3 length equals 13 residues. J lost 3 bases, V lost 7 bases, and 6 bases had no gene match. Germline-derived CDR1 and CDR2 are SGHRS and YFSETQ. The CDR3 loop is CASAGTEYTEAFF. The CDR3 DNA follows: TGCGCCAGCGCCGGGACAGAATACACTGAAGCTTTCTTT.

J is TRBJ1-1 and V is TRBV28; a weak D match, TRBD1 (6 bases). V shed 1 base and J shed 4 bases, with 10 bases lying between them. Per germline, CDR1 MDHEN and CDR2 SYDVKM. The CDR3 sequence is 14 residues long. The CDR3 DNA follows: TGTGCCAGCAGTTTATTAGGCAGGGGCACTGAAGCTTTCTTT. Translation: CASSLLGRGTEAFF.

CDR3 in DNA: TGTGCCAGCAGCCAAGATATCGGGAGAGGCTACGAGCAGTACTTC. This encodes CASSQDIGRGYEQYF. This chain joins TRBV3-1 (or the pseudogene TRBV3-2) and TRBJ2-7; tentative D call: TRBD2 (6 bases). This CDR3 spans 15 amino acids. V dropped 0 bases and J dropped 3 bases, with 12 bases sitting between them. Germline-derived CDR1 and CDR2 are LGHDT and YNNKEL (reference sequence).

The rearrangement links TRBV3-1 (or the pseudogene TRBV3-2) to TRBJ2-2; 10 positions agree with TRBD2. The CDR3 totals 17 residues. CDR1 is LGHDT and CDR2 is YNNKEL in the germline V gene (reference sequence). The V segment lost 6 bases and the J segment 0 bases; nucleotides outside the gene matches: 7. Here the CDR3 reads CASSQISGRSNTGELFF. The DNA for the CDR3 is TGTGCCAGCAGTCAAATTAGCGGGAGGTCGAACACCGGGGAGCTGTTTTTT.

CDR3 DNA sequence: TGTGCCTGGAGTCCGGGTCTTTTCTACGAGCAGTACTTC. It specifies CAWSPGLFYEQYF. This sequence joins TRBV30 and TRBJ2-7; D is unresolved. Trimming stripped 2 bases from V and 3 bases from J, with 11 bases between. Germline assignment: CDR1 GTSNPN and CDR2 SVGIG (reference sequence). This CDR3 spans 13 amino acids.

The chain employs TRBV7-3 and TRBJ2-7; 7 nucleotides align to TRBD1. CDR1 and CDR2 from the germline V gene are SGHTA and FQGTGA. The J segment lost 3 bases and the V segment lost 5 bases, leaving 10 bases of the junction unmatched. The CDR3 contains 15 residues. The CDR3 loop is CASSLGTEPFYEQYF. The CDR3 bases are TGTGCCAGCAGCCTAGGGACAGAACCTTTCTACGAGCAGTACTTC.

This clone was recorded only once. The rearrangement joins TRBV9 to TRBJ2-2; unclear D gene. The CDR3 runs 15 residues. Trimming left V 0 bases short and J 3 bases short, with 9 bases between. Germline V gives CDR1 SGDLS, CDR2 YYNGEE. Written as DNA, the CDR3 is TGTGCCAGCAGCGTAGGGAGAAGGGACACCGGGGAGCTGTTTTTT. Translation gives CASSVGRRDTGELFF.

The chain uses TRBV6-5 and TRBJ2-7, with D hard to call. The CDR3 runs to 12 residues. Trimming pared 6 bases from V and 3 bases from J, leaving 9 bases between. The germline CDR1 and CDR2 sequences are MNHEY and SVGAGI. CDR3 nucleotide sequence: TGTGCCAGCAGCCTTTATGACTACGAGCAGTACTTC. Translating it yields CASSLYDYEQYF.

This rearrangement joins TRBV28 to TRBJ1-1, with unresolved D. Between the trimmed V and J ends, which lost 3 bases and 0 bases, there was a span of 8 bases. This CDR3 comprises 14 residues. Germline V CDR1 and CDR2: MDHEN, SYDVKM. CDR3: CASSLRAMNTEAFF. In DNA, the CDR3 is TGTGCCAGCAGTTTGCGGGCGATGAACACTGAAGCTTTCTTT.

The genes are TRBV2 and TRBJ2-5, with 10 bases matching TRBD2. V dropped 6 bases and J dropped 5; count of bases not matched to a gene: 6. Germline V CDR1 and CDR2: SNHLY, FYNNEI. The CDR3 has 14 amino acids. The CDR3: CASRGAGGYETQYF. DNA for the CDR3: TGTGCCAGCAGAGGAGCGGGAGGGTATGAGACCCAGTACTTC.

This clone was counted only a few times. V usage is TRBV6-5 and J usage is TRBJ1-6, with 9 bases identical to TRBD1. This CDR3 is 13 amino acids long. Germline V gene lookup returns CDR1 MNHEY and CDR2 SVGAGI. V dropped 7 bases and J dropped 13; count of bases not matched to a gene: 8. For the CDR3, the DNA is TGTGCCAGCACTCGGACAGGGGAGTTTCCCCTCCACTTT. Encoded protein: CASTRTGEFPLHF.

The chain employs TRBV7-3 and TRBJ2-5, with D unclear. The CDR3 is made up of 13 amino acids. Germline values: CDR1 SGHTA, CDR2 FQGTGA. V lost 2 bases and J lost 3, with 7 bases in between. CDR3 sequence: CASSLHGEETQYF. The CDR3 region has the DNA TGTGCCAGCAGCTTACACGGAGAAGAGACCCAGTACTTC.

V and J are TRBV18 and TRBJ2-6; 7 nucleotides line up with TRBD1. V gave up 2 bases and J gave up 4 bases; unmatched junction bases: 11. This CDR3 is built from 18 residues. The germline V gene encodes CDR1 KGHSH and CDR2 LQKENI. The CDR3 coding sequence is TGTGCCAGCTCACCAGTGACAGGGCTCCGTTCAGGGGCCAACGTCCTGACTTTC. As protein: CASSPVTGLRSGANVLTF.

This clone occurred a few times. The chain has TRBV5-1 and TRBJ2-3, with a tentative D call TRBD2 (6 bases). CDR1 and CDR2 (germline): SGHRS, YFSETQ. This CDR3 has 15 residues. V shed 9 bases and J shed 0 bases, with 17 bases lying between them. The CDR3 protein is CATSSLSGSTDTQYF. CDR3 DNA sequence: TGCGCCACCTCGTCCCTTAGCGGTAGCACAGATACGCAGTATTTT.